These 20 T cell receptor beta chains originate from one sample sequenced in a study of blood T cell repertoires in COVID-19. Sequenced by immunoSEQ multiplex PCR; TCRdb stores in-frame clones only, minus some. The sample comprises 90,000 or so clones, approximately 89% of which are singletons, and approximately 0.45% rests with the top ten. Sequencing was carried out using peripheral blood. Source of these receptors: a man between 60 and 75 years old with acute or convalescent COVID-19.

The rearrangement uses TRBV5-1 and TRBJ2-2, with D tentatively TRBD1 (5 bases). This CDR3 region has 15 residues. CDR1 is SGHRS, CDR2 YFSETQ, per germline. The germline V and J ends were trimmed by 2 bases and 0 bases, with 8 bases remaining between them. CDR3 nucleotide sequence: TGCGCCAGCAGCTTACAGGAAGCGAACACCGGGGAGCTGTTTTTT. Translating it yields CASSLQEANTGELFF.

V is TRBV5-1 and J is TRBJ2-3; 8 bases line up with TRBD2. The germline V gene has CDR1 SGHRS and CDR2 YFSETQ. The CDR3 length is 16 residues. Germline trimming cut 0 bases from V and 4 bases from J; bases unmatched to any gene: 7. CDR3 DNA sequence: TGCGCCAGCAGCTTGGACGGGACTAGTTACGCAGATACGCAGTATTTT. It yields the protein CASSLDGTSYADTQYF.

This clone was seen more than once but under ten times. The rearrangement uses TRBV29-1 and TRBJ2-1; 13 bases are a match to TRBD2. Germline CDR1 reads SQVTM; CDR2 reads ANQGSEA. The CDR3 consists of 19 residues. This CDR3 is CSRRYLAGTSGEPTNEQFF. CDR3 coding DNA: TGCAGTCGACGATACCTCGCCGGGACTAGCGGGGAGCCGACCAATGAGCAGTTCTTC.

The chain is built from TRBV5-1 and TRBJ2-7; D is perhaps TRBD2 (6 bases). V was cut by 3 bases and J by 2 bases, with 15 bases left in between. Germline V CDR1 and CDR2: SGHRS, YFSETQ. The CDR3 extends over 15 amino acids. CDR3 region: CASSSQHRRAYEQYF. In nucleotides, the CDR3 is TGCGCCAGCAGCTCCCAACACAGGAGGGCCTACGAGCAGTACTTC.

This clone showed up just a few times. The V gene is TRBV19, the J gene TRBJ1-1, with D perhaps TRBD1 (5 bases). The CDR3 sequence is 16 residues long. Germline V gene data show CDR1 as LNHDA and CDR2 as SQIVND (reference sequence). V shed 6 bases and J shed 0 bases, with 17 bases lying between them. The CDR3: CASRSREGPMNTEAFF. CDR3 DNA: TGTGCCAGTAGGAGTCGGGAGGGGCCCATGAACACTGAAGCTTTCTTT. Drawing the rest from reference TRBV19 and TRBJ1-1, the complete variable domain is DGGITQSPKYLFRKEGQNVTLSCEQNLNHDAMYWYRQDPGQGLRLIYYSQIVNDFQKGDIAEGYSVSREKKESFPLTVTSAQKNPTAFYLCASRSREGPMNTEAFFGQGTRLTVV.

This chain's CDR3 is CASSPENSGAHEQYF. DNA for the CDR3: TGTGCCAGCTCACCCGAGAATAGCGGAGCCCACGAGCAGTACTTC. This chain uses TRBV18 with TRBJ2-7; D may be TRBD2 (6 bases). This CDR3 region has 15 residues. The germline CDR1 and CDR2 sequences are KGHSH and LQKENI. V was clipped by 3 bases and J by 5 bases, with 17 bases between them.

The V call is TRBV18, the J call TRBJ2-3, with D possibly TRBD1 on 6 matching bases. Germline lookup yields CDR1 KGHSH and CDR2 LQKENI. V shed 2 bases and J shed 0 bases, with 12 bases lying between them. The CDR3 length is 16 residues. The CDR3 nucleotides read TGTGCCAGCTCACCAACAGGGTTGGGGAGCACAGATACGCAGTATTTT. Its protein is CASSPTGLGSTDTQYF.

The V gene is TRBV4-2, the J gene TRBJ2-1; D might be TRBD2 (6 bases). This CDR3 has 13 amino acids. Trimming pared 4 bases from V and 6 bases from J, leaving 10 bases between. Germline CDR1 is LGHNA and CDR2 is YNFKEQ. In nucleotides, the CDR3 is TGTGCCAGCAGCCCCGGGGGTCCCAATGAGCAGTTCTTC. This gives the protein CASSPGGPNEQFF.

This chain connects TRBV27 to TRBJ2-5; TRBD1 is a possible D gene (6 bases). The germline gives CDR1 MNHEY, CDR2 SMNVEV (reference sequence). V lost 6 bases, J lost 2 bases, and 16 bases lay in between. This CDR3 region has 15 residues. CDR3 sequence reads: CASRRQGQNQETQYF. The DNA of the CDR3 is TGTGCCAGCAGGCGCCAGGGACAAAATCAAGAGACCCAGTACTTC.

The chain has TRBV20-1 and TRBJ1-2; D is possibly TRBD1 (5 bases). Trimming pared 1 base from V and 8 bases from J, leaving 8 bases between. This CDR3 contains 11 residues. CDR1 is DFQATT and CDR2 is SNEGSKA in the germline V gene (reference sequence). CDR3: CSARGTYGYTF. The CDR3 nucleotides are TGCAGTGCTAGAGGGACATACGGCTACACCTTC.

The chain couples TRBV25-1 to TRBJ1-1, with TRBD1 matching 7 bases. There are 17 residues in the CDR3. Germline CDR1 and CDR2: MGHDK and SYGVNS. V lost 7 bases to trimming and J lost 0 bases; unmatched junction nucleotides: 14. The CDR3 sequence: CASTPFTAGGLNTEAFF. The CDR3 bases are TGTGCCAGCACTCCATTTACGGCAGGGGGTCTGAACACTGAAGCTTTCTTT.

The chain carries TRBV2 and TRBJ2-7; D perhaps matches TRBD2 (5 bases). V dropped 0 bases and J dropped 3 bases, with 15 bases sitting between them. The germline V gene has CDR1 SNHLY and CDR2 FYNNEI. The CDR3 runs to 16 residues. The CDR3, as DNA: TGTGCCAGCAGTGAAGCCTCGGGAAGGTTAGGCTACGAGCAGTACTTC. It translates to CASSEASGRLGYEQYF.

The chain is built from TRBV28 and TRBJ1-1; D ambiguous. The CDR3 has 12 residues. CDR1 and CDR2 (germline): MDHEN, SYDVKM. V was clipped by 2 bases and J by 7 bases, with 8 bases between them. The CDR3 protein is CASSLQMFEAFF. CDR3 DNA: TGTGCCAGCAGTTTACAAATGTTTGAAGCTTTCTTT. Full variable domain (outside the CDR3, taken from reference TRBV28 and TRBJ1-1): DVKVTQSSRYLVKRTGEKVFLECVQDMDHENMFWYRQDPGLGLRLIYFSYDVKMKEKGDIPEGYSVSREKKERFSLILESASTNQTSMYLCASSLQMFEAFFGQGTRLTVV.

This sequence joins TRBV5-1 and TRBJ2-3; 8 bases match TRBD2. V gave up 9 bases and J gave up 10 bases; unmatched junction bases: 7. The CDR3 runs 11 residues. Germline-derived CDR1 and CDR2 are SGHRS and YFSETQ. In nucleotides, the CDR3 is TGCGCCACCGGACTGCGGGAGGCGCAGTATTTT. It codes for CATGLREAQYF.

The chain joins TRBV10-2 to TRBJ2-1, with TRBD2 identical over 12 bases. This CDR3 comprises 16 residues. The V gene end was trimmed by 0 bases and the J gene end by 6 bases; junction bases not matched to a gene: 3. The germline V gene encodes CDR1 WSHSY and CDR2 SAAADI. The CDR3 protein is CASSESLAGGPNEQFF. The CDR3 DNA reads as TGCGCCAGCAGTGAGTCCCTAGCGGGAGGGCCCAATGAGCAGTTCTTC.

The V call is TRBV6-5, the J call TRBJ2-7, with 12 bases that match TRBD1. CDR3 length equals 14 residues. The V and J ends lost 7 bases and 3 bases, in that order; junction bases with no gene match: 4. Germline CDR1 MNHEY, CDR2 SVGAGI. This chain's CDR3 is CASIGTGGVYEQYF. CDR3 bases: TGTGCCAGCATCGGGACAGGGGGCGTCTACGAGCAGTACTTC.

V and J are TRBV18 and TRBJ1-1, with 9 bases identical to TRBD1. After removal of 2 bases from V and 4 bases from J, the junction contained 8 bases not matched to a gene. The CDR3 has 16 residues. In germline, CDR1 is KGHSH, CDR2 LQKENI. For the CDR3, the DNA is TGTGCCAGCTCACCATCCTCCGGGACAGGGAGCACTGAAGCTTTCTTT. It specifies CASSPSSGTGSTEAFF.

The V and J genes are TRBV6-5 and TRBJ1-6, with D perhaps TRBD1 (6 bases). The CDR3 spans 14 residues. CDR1 is MNHEY and CDR2 is SVGAGI in the germline V gene. The ends were cut back, 5 bases at V and 10 bases at J, with 15 bases in the middle. The CDR3, as DNA: TGTGCCAGCAGTAACCCACAGGGAAGCTCACCCCTCCACTTT. Translation gives CASSNPQGSSPLHF.

The genes are TRBV3-1 (or the pseudogene TRBV3-2) and TRBJ1-1; D gene unclear. This CDR3 spans 13 amino acids. The germline gives CDR1 LGHDT, CDR2 YNNKEL (reference sequence). Trimming took 0 bases from V and 5 from J, leaving 7 bases between them. CDR3 DNA: TGTGCCAGCAGCCAAGACTCACGGACTGAAGCTTTCTTT. Translated: CASSQDSRTEAFF.

This rearrangement joins TRBV11-2 to TRBJ2-1; 8 positions agree with TRBD2. CDR1 is SGHAT and CDR2 is FQNNGV in the germline V gene. This CDR3 has 18 amino acids. J gave up 3 bases and V 0 bases, and 10 bases lay outside the gene matches. The CDR3 coding sequence is TGTGCCAGCAGCTTAGAGATGTGGGTAGCGGGACTCTACAATGAGCAGTTCTTC. This encodes CASSLEMWVAGLYNEQFF.